The clone carrying this TCR beta chain appeared a few times. Its antigen is as yet unknown. The data were taken from a study of T cell repertoires in cytomegalovirus infection. Germline loops: CDR1 DFQATT, CDR2 SNEGSKA (reference sequence). The CDR3 extends over 15 amino acids. TCRdb reanalysed the reads using MiXCR and keeps one entry per CDR3 protein. The sample lists about 900,000 distinct CDR3 sequences; around 32% were seen once. V usage is TRBV20-1 and J usage is TRBJ2-5; 8 bases are shared with TRBD2. Specimen: cultured CD8+ T cells from PBMCs, collected from culture after CMV antigen stimulation. The sequence derives from a human donor in good health (CMV status not recorded). Some clones in this sample may be carry-over from other donors' samples. For the CDR3, the DNA is TGCAGCCCCCTAATAAGCGGGGGCTACCAAGAGACCCAGTACTTC. Amino acids: CSPLISGGYQETQYF.